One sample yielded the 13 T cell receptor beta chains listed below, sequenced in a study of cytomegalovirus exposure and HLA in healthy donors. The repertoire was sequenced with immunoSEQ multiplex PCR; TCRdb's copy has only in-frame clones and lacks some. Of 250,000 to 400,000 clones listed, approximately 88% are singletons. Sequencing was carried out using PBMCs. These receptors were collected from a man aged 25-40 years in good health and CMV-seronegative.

The CDR3 coding sequence is TGCGCCAGCAGCGAAGCGGGGGGGGTCAAAAACATTCAGTACTTC. Its translation: CASSEAGGVKNIQYF. The rearrangement joins TRBV4-1 to TRBJ2-4; TRBD2 aligns across 10 bases. The CDR3 is 15 residues long. J was trimmed by 3 bases and V by 5 bases; bases with no gene match: 4. Germline CDR1 reads MGHRA; CDR2 reads YSYEKL.

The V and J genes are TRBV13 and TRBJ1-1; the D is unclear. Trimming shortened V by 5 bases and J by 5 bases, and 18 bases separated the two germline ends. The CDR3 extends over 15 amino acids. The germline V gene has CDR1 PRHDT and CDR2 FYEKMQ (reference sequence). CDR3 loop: CASSRPEAFKTEAFF. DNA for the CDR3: TGTGCCAGCAGCCGCCCCGAGGCCTTTAAGACTGAAGCTTTCTTT. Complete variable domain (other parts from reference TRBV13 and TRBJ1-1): AAGVIQSPRHLIKEKRETATLKCYPIPRHDTVYWYQQGPGQDPQFLISFYEKMQSDKGSIPDRFSAQQFSDYHSELNMSSLELGDSALYFCASSRPEAFKTEAFFGQGTRLTVV.

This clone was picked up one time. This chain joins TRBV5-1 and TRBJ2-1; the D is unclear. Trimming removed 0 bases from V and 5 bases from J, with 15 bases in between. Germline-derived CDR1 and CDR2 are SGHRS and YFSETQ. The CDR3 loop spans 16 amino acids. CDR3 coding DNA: TGCGCCAGCAGCTTGGAGACTTCGTTTAGGAACAATGAGCAGTTCTTC. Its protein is CASSLETSFRNNEQFF.

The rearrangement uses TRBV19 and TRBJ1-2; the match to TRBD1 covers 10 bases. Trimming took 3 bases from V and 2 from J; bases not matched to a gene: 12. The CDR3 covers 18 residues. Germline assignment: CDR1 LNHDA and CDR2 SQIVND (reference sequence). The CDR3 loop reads CASSIPISRQGANYGYTF. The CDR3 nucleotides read TGTGCCAGTAGTATCCCCATCTCTAGACAGGGGGCAAACTATGGCTACACCTTC.

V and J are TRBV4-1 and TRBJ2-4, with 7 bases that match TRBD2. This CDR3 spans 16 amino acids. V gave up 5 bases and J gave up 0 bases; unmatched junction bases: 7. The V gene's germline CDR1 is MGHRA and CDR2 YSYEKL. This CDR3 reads CASSGRTRTAKNIQYF. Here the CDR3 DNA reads TGCGCCAGCAGCGGCAGGACTAGAACAGCCAAAAACATTCAGTACTTC.

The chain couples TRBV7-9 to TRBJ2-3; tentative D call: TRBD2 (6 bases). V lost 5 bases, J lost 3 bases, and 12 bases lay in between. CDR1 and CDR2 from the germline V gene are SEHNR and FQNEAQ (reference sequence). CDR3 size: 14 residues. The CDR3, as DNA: TGTGCCAGCAGCCCACGGGGGTTAACAGATACGCAGTATTTT. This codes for CASSPRGLTDTQYF.

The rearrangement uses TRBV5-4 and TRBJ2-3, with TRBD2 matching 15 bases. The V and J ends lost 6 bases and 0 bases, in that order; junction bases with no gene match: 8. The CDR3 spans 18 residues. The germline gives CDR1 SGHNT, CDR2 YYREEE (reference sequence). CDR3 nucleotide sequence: TGTGCCAGCACCCCCGGGACTAGCGGGGGGCCTAGCACAGATACGCAGTATTTT. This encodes CASTPGTSGGPSTDTQYF.

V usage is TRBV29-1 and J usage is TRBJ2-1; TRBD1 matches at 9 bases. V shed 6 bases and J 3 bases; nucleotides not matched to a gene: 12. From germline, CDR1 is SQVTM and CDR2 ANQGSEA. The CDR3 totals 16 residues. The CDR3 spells CSVENPDRGDYNEQFF. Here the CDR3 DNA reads TGCAGCGTAGAGAACCCGGACAGGGGCGACTACAATGAGCAGTTCTTC.

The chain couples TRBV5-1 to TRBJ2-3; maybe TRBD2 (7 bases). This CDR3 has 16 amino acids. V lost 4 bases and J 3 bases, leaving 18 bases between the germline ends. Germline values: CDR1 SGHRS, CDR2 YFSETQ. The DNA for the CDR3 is TGCGCCAGCAGCCCGGCGGGGGCTAGTTGGACAGATACGCAGTATTTT. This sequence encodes CASSPAGASWTDTQYF.

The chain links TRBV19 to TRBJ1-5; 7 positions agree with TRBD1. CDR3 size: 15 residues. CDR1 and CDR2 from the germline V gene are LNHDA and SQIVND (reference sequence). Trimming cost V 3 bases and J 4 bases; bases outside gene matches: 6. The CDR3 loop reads CASSMYGTENQPQHF. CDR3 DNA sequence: TGTGCCAGTAGTATGTATGGGACAGAGAATCAGCCCCAGCATTTT.

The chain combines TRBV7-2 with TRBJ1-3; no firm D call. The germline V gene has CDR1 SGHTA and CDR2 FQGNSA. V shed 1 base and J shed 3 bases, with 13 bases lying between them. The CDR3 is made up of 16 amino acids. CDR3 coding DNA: TGTGCCAGCAGCTTAGAGCCAGGAACTCTTGGAAACACCATATATTTT. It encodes CASSLEPGTLGNTIYF.

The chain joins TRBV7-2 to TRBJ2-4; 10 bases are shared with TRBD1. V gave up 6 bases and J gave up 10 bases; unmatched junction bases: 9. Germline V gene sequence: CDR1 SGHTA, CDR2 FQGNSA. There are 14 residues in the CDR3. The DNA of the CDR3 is TGTGCCAGCAGAAGCCCGGGACAGGGGCGTATTCAGTACTTC. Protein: CASRSPGQGRIQYF.

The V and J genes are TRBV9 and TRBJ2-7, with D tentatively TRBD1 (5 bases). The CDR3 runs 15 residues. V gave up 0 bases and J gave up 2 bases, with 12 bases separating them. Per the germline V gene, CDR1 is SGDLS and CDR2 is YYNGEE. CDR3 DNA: TGTGCCAGCAGCGTAGCTCCAGGGTCCACCTACGAGCAGTACTTC. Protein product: CASSVAPGSTYEQYF.